Given below is one T cell receptor beta chain in context. Its antigen remains unknown. This entry is derived from a study of CXCR3-negative and CXCR3-positive naive CD8 T cells. Study at large: Every library held about 1.5 +/- 0.3 million TRB reads, and the total came to around 130 million. General study findings and limits: Naive subsets did not differ in surface CD5, and TRB CDR3 properties served to infer TCR strength.

It was by 5' RACE with UMI labels that the TRB cDNA libraries were prepared. TCRdb re-analyzed the 5' RACE reads; it lists each CDR3 protein once, without DNA. The table lists around 140,000 distinct CDR3 sequences, with around 0.5% in the top ten. This CDR3 is built from 16 residues. The germline gives CDR1 PRHDT, CDR2 FYEKMQ (reference sequence). Sequencing was carried out using naive CXCR3- CD8+ T cells from blood. Regarding subset: CD45RO-CCR7+CD27+CD95- naive CD8+ T cells lacking CXCR3 (TNR3-). The origin of this receptor is a human donor in good health. Some clones in this sample may be carry-over from other donors' samples. The chain uses TRBV13 and TRBJ1-1; TCRdb selects TRBD1, and the lack of DNA leaves this call unchecked. Here the CDR3 reads CASSSGRWLVGTEAFF.